Reported below is one T cell receptor beta chain. Its target is not known. The germline gene is not matched at one end of the junction; a read error may be the cause. This CDR3 comprises 12 residues. CDR1 and CDR2 from the germline V gene are MGHDK and SYGVNS. The data stem from a study of persistence of HIV-infected CD4 T cells. Study-wide results and limits: Degenerate expanded CDR3beta sequences were enriched among CMV- and Gag-responding cells. Rare CMV-responding cells carrying HIV-1 proviruses were not analyzed separately for TCR.

Cells were stimulated with CMV-infected fibroblast lysates at roughly 10 ug/mL. Sorted nonresponding memory CD4+ T cells were CD40L-negative, CD69-negative, CD45RO-high. This was the immunoSEQ version 4 assay in survey mode. Clones were read by immunoSEQ multiplex PCR, and TCRdb kept only the in-frame ones, dropping some. The table has over 30,000 clones, 82% seen once; the top ten hold about 6%. The sample in question was CD4+ T cells sorted from PBMCs after approximately 20-hour stimulation, obtained from a patient who received antiretroviral therapy. This receptor was taken from an adult woman with HIV who was CMV-seropositive. J is TRBJ2-1 and V is TRBV25-1, with D tentatively TRBD1 (5 bases). CDR3 sequence reads: CASSEYETEALF. DNA of the CDR3: TGTGCCAGCAGTGAATATGAGACAGAGGCACTCTTC.